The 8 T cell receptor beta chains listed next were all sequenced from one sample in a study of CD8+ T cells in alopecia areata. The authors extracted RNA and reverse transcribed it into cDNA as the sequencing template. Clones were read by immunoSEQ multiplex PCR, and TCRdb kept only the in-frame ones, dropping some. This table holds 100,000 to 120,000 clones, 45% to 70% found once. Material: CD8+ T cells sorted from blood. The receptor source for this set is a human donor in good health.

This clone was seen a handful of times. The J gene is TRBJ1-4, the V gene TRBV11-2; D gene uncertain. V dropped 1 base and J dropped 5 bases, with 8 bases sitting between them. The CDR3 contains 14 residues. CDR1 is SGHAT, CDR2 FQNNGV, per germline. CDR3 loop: CASSLGVTNEKLFF. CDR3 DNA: TGTGCCAGCAGCTTAGGTGTAACCAATGAAAAACTGTTTTTT.

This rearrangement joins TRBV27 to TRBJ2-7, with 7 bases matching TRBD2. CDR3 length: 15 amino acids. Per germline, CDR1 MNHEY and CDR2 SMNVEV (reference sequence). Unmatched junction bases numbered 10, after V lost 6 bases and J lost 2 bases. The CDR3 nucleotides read TGTGCCAGCAGGGACTCGGTCGGGACTACCTACGAGCAGTACTTC. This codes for CASRDSVGTTYEQYF.

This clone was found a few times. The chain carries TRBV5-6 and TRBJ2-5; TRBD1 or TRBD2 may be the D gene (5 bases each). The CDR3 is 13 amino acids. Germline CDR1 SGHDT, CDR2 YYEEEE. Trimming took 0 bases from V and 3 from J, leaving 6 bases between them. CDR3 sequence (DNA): TGTGCCAGCAGCTTGGTGGGGGAAGAGACCCAGTACTTC. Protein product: CASSLVGEETQYF.

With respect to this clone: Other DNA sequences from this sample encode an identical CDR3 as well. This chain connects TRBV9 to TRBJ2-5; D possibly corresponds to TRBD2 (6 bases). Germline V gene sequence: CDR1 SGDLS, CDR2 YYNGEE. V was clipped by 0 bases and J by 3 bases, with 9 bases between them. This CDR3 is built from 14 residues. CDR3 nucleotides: TGTGCCAGCAGCGTAGCTGGAGGGGAAGAGACCCAGTACTTC. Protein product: CASSVAGGEETQYF.

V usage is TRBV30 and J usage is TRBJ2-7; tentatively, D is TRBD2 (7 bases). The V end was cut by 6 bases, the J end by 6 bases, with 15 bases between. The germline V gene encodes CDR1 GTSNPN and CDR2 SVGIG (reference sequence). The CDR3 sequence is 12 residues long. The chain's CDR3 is CACGGHRGEQYF. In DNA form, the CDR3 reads TGTGCCTGCGGGGGGCATCGGGGCGAGCAGTACTTC. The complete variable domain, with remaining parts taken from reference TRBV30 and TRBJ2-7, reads SQTIHQWPATLVQPVGSPLSLECTVEGTSNPNLYWYRQAAGRGLQLLFYSVGIGQISSEVPQNLSASRPQDRQFILSSKKLLLSDSGFYLCACGGHRGEQYFGPGTRLTVT.

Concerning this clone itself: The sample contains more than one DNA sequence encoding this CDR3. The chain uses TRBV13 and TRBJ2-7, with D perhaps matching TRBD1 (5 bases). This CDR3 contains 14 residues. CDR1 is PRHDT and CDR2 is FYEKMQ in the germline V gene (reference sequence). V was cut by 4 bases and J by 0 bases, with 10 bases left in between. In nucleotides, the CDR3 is TGTGCCAGCAGCTCCCGCCAGGGCTCCTACGAGCAGTACTTC. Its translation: CASSSRQGSYEQYF.

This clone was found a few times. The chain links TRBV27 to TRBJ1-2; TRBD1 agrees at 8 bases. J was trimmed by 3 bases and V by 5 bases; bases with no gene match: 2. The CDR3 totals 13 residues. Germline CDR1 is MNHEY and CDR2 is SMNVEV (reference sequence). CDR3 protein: CASSADRDYGYTF. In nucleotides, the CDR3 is TGTGCCAGCAGTGCGGACAGGGACTATGGCTACACCTTC.

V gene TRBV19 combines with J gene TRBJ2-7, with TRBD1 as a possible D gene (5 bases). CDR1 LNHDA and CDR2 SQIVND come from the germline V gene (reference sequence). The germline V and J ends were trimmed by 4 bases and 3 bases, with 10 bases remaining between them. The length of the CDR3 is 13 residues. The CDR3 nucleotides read TGTGCCAGTAGTACCCAAGACAGCTACGAGCAGTACTTC. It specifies CASSTQDSYEQYF.